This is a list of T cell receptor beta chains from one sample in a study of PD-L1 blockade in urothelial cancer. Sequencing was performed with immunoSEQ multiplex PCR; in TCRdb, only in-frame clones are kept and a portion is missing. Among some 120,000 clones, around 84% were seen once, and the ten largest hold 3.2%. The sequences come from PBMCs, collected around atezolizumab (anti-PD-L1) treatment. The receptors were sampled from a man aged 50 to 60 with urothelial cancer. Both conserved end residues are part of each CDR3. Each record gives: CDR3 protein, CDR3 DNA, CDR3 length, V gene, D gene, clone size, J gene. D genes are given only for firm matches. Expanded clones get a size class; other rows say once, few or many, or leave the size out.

CDR3aa: CASSLTTGEQYF; CDR3nt: TGTGCCAGCAGCCTTACCACGGGGGAGCAGTACTTC; len: 12; v_gene: TRBV7-6; d_gene: NA; abundance: NA; j_gene: TRBJ2-7
CDR3aa: CASSDRASGSYEQYF; CDR3nt: TGTGCCAGCAGTGACCGGGCCAGCGGCTCCTACGAGCAGTACTTC; len: 15; v_gene: TRBV6-1; d_gene: NA; abundance: medium-sized; j_gene: TRBJ2-7
CDR3aa: CASSQQAGGDYEQYF; CDR3nt: TGCGCCAGCAGCCAACAAGCGGGAGGGGACTACGAGCAGTACTTC; len: 15; v_gene: TRBV4-1; d_gene: TRBD2; abundance: NA; j_gene: TRBJ2-7
CDR3aa: CASSLSGFGEQFF; CDR3nt: TGTGCCAGCAGCTTGTCAGGGTTCGGTGAGCAGTTCTTC; len: 13; v_gene: TRBV5-4; d_gene: NA; abundance: NA; j_gene: TRBJ2-1
CDR3aa: CASSETGFTDTQYF; CDR3nt: TGCGCCAGCAGTGAAACGGGGTTCACAGATACGCAGTATTTT; len: 14; v_gene: TRBV10-2; d_gene: NA; abundance: NA; j_gene: TRBJ2-3
CDR3aa: CASSAVWAGVVAFF; CDR3nt: TGTGCCAGCAGCGCCGTTTGGGCAGGGGTGGTAGCTTTCTTT; len: 14; v_gene: TRBV28; d_gene: NA; abundance: NA; j_gene: TRBJ1-1
CDR3aa: CASSLDQWTPYGYTF; CDR3nt: TGTGCCAGCAGCTTAGATCAATGGACACCCTATGGCTACACCTTC; len: 15; v_gene: TRBV11-2; d_gene: NA; abundance: once; j_gene: TRBJ1-2
CDR3aa: CAWSVRAGGTEAFF; CDR3nt: TGTGCCTGGAGTGTTCGGGCAGGGGGCACTGAAGCTTTCTTT; len: 14; v_gene: TRBV30; d_gene: TRBD1; abundance: NA; j_gene: TRBJ1-1
CDR3aa: CASTTGTGSYEQYF; CDR3nt: TGTGCCAGCACTACCGGGACAGGCTCCTACGAGCAGTACTTC; len: 14; v_gene: TRBV6-1; d_gene: TRBD1; abundance: NA; j_gene: TRBJ2-7
CDR3aa: CASSERTGVLETQYF; CDR3nt: TGTGCCAGCAGTGAACGGACAGGGGTTCTAGAGACCCAGTACTTC; len: 15; v_gene: TRBV2; d_gene: TRBD1; abundance: NA; j_gene: TRBJ2-5
CDR3aa: CASSESAGLAKNIQYF; CDR3nt: TGTGCCAGCAGTGAGTCGGCGGGACTAGCCAAAAACATTCAGTACTTC; len: 16; v_gene: TRBV2; d_gene: NA; abundance: NA; j_gene: TRBJ2-4
CDR3aa: CASSNRQVGANVLTF; CDR3nt: TGTGCCAGCAGCAACAGACAGGTGGGCGCCAACGTCCTGACTTTC; len: 15; v_gene: TRBV2; d_gene: NA; abundance: NA; j_gene: TRBJ2-6
CDR3aa: CASSYSMGVDTQYF; CDR3nt: TGTGCCAGCAGTTACTCGATGGGAGTGGATACGCAGTATTTT; len: 14; v_gene: TRBV6-6; d_gene: NA; abundance: NA; j_gene: TRBJ2-3
CDR3aa: CASSKTGAPYGYTF; CDR3nt: TGTGCCAGCTCAAAAACAGGGGCCCCCTATGGCTACACCTTC; len: 14; v_gene: TRBV18; d_gene: TRBD1; abundance: NA; j_gene: TRBJ1-2
CDR3aa: CASSAGAGSRETQYF; CDR3nt: TGTGCCAGCAGTGCCGGTGCAGGGTCACGAGAGACCCAGTACTTC; len: 15; v_gene: TRBV6-1; d_gene: NA; abundance: NA; j_gene: TRBJ2-5
CDR3aa: CASSFGGMNTEAFF; CDR3nt: TGTGCCAGCAGTTTTGGAGGGATGAACACTGAAGCTTTCTTT; len: 14; v_gene: TRBV27; d_gene: NA; abundance: NA; j_gene: TRBJ1-1
CDR3aa: CASSTPGSLNSGNTIYF; CDR3nt: TGTGCCAGCAGCACTCCGGGATCGTTAAACTCTGGAAACACCATATATTTT; len: 17; v_gene: TRBV7-9; d_gene: NA; abundance: few; j_gene: TRBJ1-3
CDR3aa: CASSLAYMNTEAFF; CDR3nt: TGTGCCAGCAGCTTAGCGTACATGAACACTGAAGCTTTCTTT; len: 14; v_gene: TRBV7-2; d_gene: NA; abundance: NA; j_gene: TRBJ1-1
CDR3aa: CASRTGSSYEQYF; CDR3nt: TGTGCCAGTCGTACGGGAAGCTCCTACGAGCAGTACTTC; len: 13; v_gene: TRBV2; d_gene: NA; abundance: NA; j_gene: TRBJ2-7
CDR3aa: CASSVDGGRAIADTQYF; CDR3nt: TGTGCCAGCAGCGTAGACGGCGGGAGAGCTATAGCAGATACGCAGTATTTT; len: 17; v_gene: TRBV9; d_gene: TRBD2; abundance: NA; j_gene: TRBJ2-3
CDR3aa: CASSQDVRGHSSYEQYF; CDR3nt: TGTGCCAGCAGCCAAGATGTACGGGGACACAGTTCCTACGAGCAGTACTTC; len: 17; v_gene: TRBV4-2; d_gene: NA; abundance: NA; j_gene: TRBJ2-7
CDR3aa: CASSPGRAYEQYF; CDR3nt: TGTGCCAGCAGTCCAGGGCGAGCCTACGAGCAGTACTTC; len: 13; v_gene: TRBV28; d_gene: NA; abundance: NA; j_gene: TRBJ2-7
CDR3aa: CASILRGSGDTEAFF; CDR3nt: TGTGCCAGCATACTAAGGGGTTCGGGGGACACTGAAGCTTTCTTT; len: 15; v_gene: TRBV2; d_gene: NA; abundance: few; j_gene: TRBJ1-1
CDR3aa: CASTGGYEQFF; CDR3nt: TGTGCCAGCACAGGGGGCTATGAGCAGTTCTTC; len: 11; v_gene: TRBV7-2; d_gene: TRBD1; abundance: once; j_gene: TRBJ2-1
CDR3aa: CASSKVDAGGPQHF; CDR3nt: TGTGCCAGCAGCAAAGTAGATGCTGGAGGGCCCCAGCATTTT; len: 14; v_gene: TRBV9; d_gene: NA; abundance: NA; j_gene: TRBJ1-5
CDR3aa: CASGGDSNQPQHF; CDR3nt: TGTGCCAGCGGGGGGGATAGCAATCAGCCCCAGCATTTT; len: 13; v_gene: TRBV28; d_gene: NA; abundance: NA; j_gene: TRBJ1-5
CDR3aa: CASTGSGGSYEQYF; CDR3nt: TGTGCCAGCACAGGGTCGGGGGGGAGCTACGAGCAGTACTTC; len: 14; v_gene: TRBV6-1; d_gene: TRBD2; abundance: NA; j_gene: TRBJ2-7
CDR3aa: CASSYSRGSGGYTF; CDR3nt: TGTGCCAGCAGTTACTCACGGGGTTCGGGCGGCTACACCTTC; len: 14; v_gene: TRBV6-6; d_gene: NA; abundance: NA; j_gene: TRBJ1-2
CDR3aa: CASSPTGTYGGELFF; CDR3nt: TGTGCCAGCTCACCGACAGGGACTTACGGCGGGGAGCTGTTTTTT; len: 15; v_gene: TRBV18; d_gene: NA; abundance: NA; j_gene: TRBJ2-2
CDR3aa: CASSPTSGRANEQFF; CDR3nt: TGCGCCAGCAGCCCGACTAGCGGGAGGGCCAATGAGCAGTTCTTC; len: 15; v_gene: TRBV5-1; d_gene: TRBD2; abundance: NA; j_gene: TRBJ2-1
CDR3aa: CASSDDRGSETQYF; CDR3nt: TGTGCCAGCAGTGACGACCGGGGTTCAGAGACCCAGTACTTC; len: 14; v_gene: TRBV2; d_gene: NA; abundance: NA; j_gene: TRBJ2-5
CDR3aa: CASSGQLNYGYTF; CDR3nt: TGTGCCAGCAGTGGACAGCTCAACTATGGCTACACCTTC; len: 13; v_gene: TRBV7-2; d_gene: NA; abundance: NA; j_gene: TRBJ1-2
CDR3aa: CASSQGAHSTYNEQFF; CDR3nt: TGTGCCAGCAGCCAAGGTGCTCACAGTACCTACAATGAGCAGTTCTTC; len: 16; v_gene: TRBV4-2; d_gene: NA; abundance: NA; j_gene: TRBJ2-1
CDR3aa: CASSLPSESSYEQYF; CDR3nt: TGCGCCAGCAGCCTCCCGAGCGAGAGCTCCTACGAGCAGTACTTC; len: 15; v_gene: TRBV4-1; d_gene: NA; abundance: few; j_gene: TRBJ2-7
CDR3aa: CAWSVGGIGYTF; CDR3nt: TGTGCCTGGAGTGTAGGAGGGATCGGCTACACCTTC; len: 12; v_gene: TRBV30; d_gene: NA; abundance: NA; j_gene: TRBJ1-2
CDR3aa: CASSQDQVRGGGGDTQYF; CDR3nt: TGTGCCAGCAGCCAAGATCAGGTCCGGGGGGGAGGAGGAGATACGCAGTATTTT; len: 18; v_gene: TRBV4-2; d_gene: TRBD2; abundance: few; j_gene: TRBJ2-3
CDR3aa: CASSLVPGGNEEKLFF; CDR3nt: TGTGCCAGCAGCTTAGTCCCCGGAGGTAATGAGGAAAAACTGTTTTTT; len: 16; v_gene: TRBV7-6; d_gene: NA; abundance: NA; j_gene: TRBJ1-4
CDR3aa: CASSEGQAWAGELFF; CDR3nt: TGTGCCAGCAGCGAGGGACAGGCCTGGGCCGGGGAGCTGTTTTTT; len: 15; v_gene: TRBV9; d_gene: TRBD1; abundance: NA; j_gene: TRBJ2-2
CDR3aa: CASGTGNGGYTF; CDR3nt: TGTGCCAGCGGGACAGGGAATGGAGGCTACACCTTC; len: 12; v_gene: TRBV11-2; d_gene: TRBD1; abundance: NA; j_gene: TRBJ1-2
CDR3aa: CASRSPRGSIEQYF; CDR3nt: TGTGCCAGCAGGTCCCCCAGGGGTTCTATCGAGCAGTACTTC; len: 14; v_gene: TRBV2; d_gene: NA; abundance: few; j_gene: TRBJ2-7
CDR3aa: CASSQTSGTGGNIQYF; CDR3nt: TGCGCCAGCAGCCAAACCTCCGGGACAGGGGGGAACATACAGTACTTC; len: 16; v_gene: TRBV4-1; d_gene: TRBD1; abundance: NA; j_gene: TRBJ2-4
CDR3aa: CASSESDPRGDEQFF; CDR3nt: TGTGCCAGCAGTGAATCAGACCCTCGGGGGGATGAGCAGTTCTTC; len: 15; v_gene: TRBV6-1; d_gene: TRBD2; abundance: NA; j_gene: TRBJ2-1
CDR3aa: CSVHGQIYSEAFF; CDR3nt: TGCAGCGTGCATGGACAGATTTATTCTGAAGCTTTCTTT; len: 13; v_gene: TRBV29-1; d_gene: NA; abundance: once; j_gene: TRBJ1-1
CDR3aa: CASSLASINEQFF; CDR3nt: TGTGCCAGCAGCTTGGCTAGCATCAATGAGCAGTTCTTC; len: 13; v_gene: TRBV7-9; d_gene: NA; abundance: NA; j_gene: TRBJ2-1
CDR3aa: CASPRKNRDWRAKNIQYF; CDR3nt: TGCGCCAGCCCGAGAAAAAACAGGGATTGGAGAGCCAAAAACATTCAGTACTTC; len: 18; v_gene: TRBV10-1; d_gene: NA; abundance: NA; j_gene: TRBJ2-4
CDR3aa: CASSGEALWAGAGNTIYF; CDR3nt: TGTGCCAGCAGTGGTGAGGCCCTCTGGGCAGGGGCTGGAAACACCATATATTTT; len: 18; v_gene: TRBV2; d_gene: NA; abundance: NA; j_gene: TRBJ1-3
CDR3aa: CAWKASGSSEQFF; CDR3nt: TGTGCCTGGAAGGCTAGCGGGAGTTCTGAGCAGTTCTTC; len: 13; v_gene: TRBV30; d_gene: TRBD2; abundance: NA; j_gene: TRBJ2-1
CDR3aa: CASSFNEGAQNIQYF; CDR3nt: TGTGCCAGCAGCTTTAACGAGGGGGCCCAAAACATTCAGTACTTC; len: 15; v_gene: TRBV5-5; d_gene: TRBD1; abundance: NA; j_gene: TRBJ2-4
CDR3aa: CASSYLAGVGYDTQYF; CDR3nt: TGCGCCAGCAGCTACCTAGCGGGAGTTGGGTATGATACGCAGTATTTT; len: 16; v_gene: TRBV5-1; d_gene: TRBD2; abundance: NA; j_gene: TRBJ2-3
CDR3aa: CASNSGGSTEAFF; CDR3nt: TGTGCCAGCAACTCAGGGGGTAGCACTGAAGCTTTCTTT; len: 13; v_gene: TRBV27; d_gene: TRBD1; abundance: NA; j_gene: TRBJ1-1
CDR3aa: CASSSPGSYEQYF; CDR3nt: TGTGCCAGCAGTTCCCCGGGGTCCTACGAGCAGTACTTC; len: 13; v_gene: TRBV27; d_gene: NA; abundance: NA; j_gene: TRBJ2-7
CDR3aa: CASSWGQQNKNIQYF; CDR3nt: TGCGCCAGCAGCTGGGGACAGCAGAACAAAAACATTCAGTACTTC; len: 15; v_gene: TRBV5-1; d_gene: TRBD1; abundance: few; j_gene: TRBJ2-4
CDR3aa: CASRDWELPGYTF; CDR3nt: TGTGCCAGCAGAGACTGGGAGTTGCCCGGCTACACCTTC; len: 13; v_gene: TRBV2; d_gene: NA; abundance: NA; j_gene: TRBJ1-2
CDR3aa: CASSLLGTGAYEQYF; CDR3nt: TGTGCCAGCAGCTTATTAGGGACAGGGGCCTACGAGCAGTACTTC; len: 15; v_gene: TRBV11-2; d_gene: TRBD1; abundance: NA; j_gene: TRBJ2-7
CDR3aa: CASSLGGSGTLEQYF; CDR3nt: TGTGCCAGCAGCTTGGGTGGTAGCGGAACCTTGGAGCAGTACTTC; len: 15; v_gene: TRBV5-6; d_gene: NA; abundance: NA; j_gene: TRBJ2-7
CDR3aa: CASSTPRGTEQYF; CDR3nt: TGTGCCAGTAGTACTCCCCGAGGCACCGAGCAGTACTTC; len: 13; v_gene: TRBV19; d_gene: NA; abundance: once; j_gene: TRBJ2-7
CDR3aa: CASSPLTSGRVNEQFF; CDR3nt: TGTGCCAGTAGCCCCCTCACTAGCGGGAGAGTGAATGAGCAGTTCTTC; len: 16; v_gene: TRBV19; d_gene: TRBD2; abundance: NA; j_gene: TRBJ2-1
CDR3aa: CAWARQLAGPQIGELFF; CDR3nt: TGTGCCTGGGCGAGGCAACTAGCGGGACCTCAGATCGGGGAGCTGTTTTTT; len: 17; v_gene: TRBV30; d_gene: TRBD2; abundance: NA; j_gene: TRBJ2-2
CDR3aa: CASSQNLDRTLAKNIQYF; CDR3nt: TGTGCCAGCAGTCAAAACCTTGACAGGACATTAGCCAAAAACATTCAGTACTTC; len: 18; v_gene: TRBV27; d_gene: NA; abundance: NA; j_gene: TRBJ2-4